The 26 T cell receptor beta chains reported below all come from one sample, sequenced in a study of T cells in localized non-small cell lung cancer. Some clones are missing from TCRdb's copy, which holds only in-frame ones; the method was immunoSEQ multiplex PCR. The repertoire holds more than 20,000 clones, with more than 75% as singletons. Material: peripheral blood, obtained before any cancer treatment. The receptors originated from a male donor at least 60 years old with stage I squamous cell lung carcinoma.

J is TRBJ2-1 and V is TRBV6-5, with D uncertain. Looked up from germline, CDR1 is MNHEY and CDR2 is SVGAGI. This CDR3 is built from 15 residues. V was shortened by 4 bases and J by 6 bases, with 16 bases between the two germline ends. The CDR3 loop reads CASSSVDLMTNEQFF. CDR3 in DNA: TGTGCCAGCAGTTCGGTGGACCTAATGACCAATGAGCAGTTCTTC.

The CDR3 reads CASSPLGPGSYNEQFF. For the CDR3, the DNA is TGTGCCAGCTCACCACTGGGTCCTGGGTCCTACAATGAGCAGTTCTTC. V and J are TRBV18 and TRBJ2-1; unclear D gene. The CDR3 totals 16 residues. Germline values: CDR1 KGHSH, CDR2 LQKENI. V was shortened by 1 base and J by 1 base, with 11 bases between the two germline ends. Supplemented by reference TRBV18 and TRBJ2-1, the full variable domain reads NAGVMQNPRHLVRRRGQEARLRCSPMKGHSHVYWYRQLPEEGLKFMVYLQKENIIDESGMPKERFSAEFPKEGPSILRIQQVVRGDSAAYFCASSPLGPGSYNEQFFGPGTRLTVL.

J is TRBJ1-6 and V is TRBV18; the D is unclear. The CDR3 runs to 14 residues. From germline, CDR1 is KGHSH and CDR2 LQKENI. With 6 bases removed from V and 6 bases from J, the gap between germline ends came to 12 bases. The chain's CDR3 is CASSSQYPNSPLHF. In DNA, the CDR3 is TGTGCCAGCTCTTCCCAGTACCCTAATTCACCCCTCCACTTT.

This clone was found a few times. J is TRBJ1-3 and V is TRBV28; D is ambiguous. Between the trimmed V and J ends, which lost 2 bases and 3 bases, there was a span of 14 bases. CDR1 is MDHEN, CDR2 SYDVKM, per germline. The CDR3 is 16 residues long. The CDR3: CASSLVPNVYGNTIYF. The CDR3, as DNA: TGTGCCAGCAGTTTAGTCCCAAACGTGTATGGAAACACCATATATTTT.

With respect to this clone: This likely comes from a read error, as the CDR3 has no conserved phenylalanine or tryptophan at its end. Because the CDR3's place on the DNA is in doubt, the DNA is left out and the CDR3 is given as listed by TCRdb. The chain couples TRBV14 to TRBJ2-4; TRBD2 is taken as the D call from the table, unchecked against the DNA. CDR1 is SGHDN, CDR2 FVKESK, per germline. The CDR3 is 8 residues long, ends included. Here the CDR3 reads CASSQRGG.

The chain joins TRBV11-2 to TRBJ2-1; D is unresolved. The CDR3 totals 15 residues. CDR1 SGHAT and CDR2 FQNNGV come from the germline V gene. V lost 1 base, J lost 8 bases, and 15 bases lay in between. CDR3: CASSLGPSRGDEQFF. The CDR3 nucleotides read TGTGCCAGCAGCTTAGGACCCTCCCGAGGCGATGAGCAGTTCTTC.

The CDR3 loop is CASSQDLSLAGDGSYEQYF. In nucleotides, the CDR3 is TGCGCCAGCAGCCAAGATCTTAGTCTAGCGGGAGATGGGTCCTACGAGCAGTACTTC. This chain uses TRBV4-1 with TRBJ2-7; 10 bases align to TRBD2. This CDR3 has 19 residues. The ends lost 0 bases at V and 1 base at J; junction bases unmatched: 12. CDR1 is MGHRA and CDR2 is YSYEKL in the germline V gene.

CDR3 DNA sequence: TGTGCCACTCTCCTAGCGGGTGTCTACAATGAGCAGTTCTTC. This gives the protein CATLLAGVYNEQFF. The rearrangement links TRBV18 to TRBJ2-1, with 8 bases identical to TRBD2. This CDR3 contains 14 residues. V trimming: 10 bases; J trimming: 3 bases; junction bases outside the gene matches: 8. CDR1 is KGHSH and CDR2 is LQKENI in the germline V gene.

This clone was detected a few times. This sequence joins TRBV5-4 and TRBJ1-4; D is perhaps TRBD1 (5 bases). Germline CDR1 reads SGHNT; CDR2 reads YYREEE (reference sequence). The CDR3 consists of 19 residues. Trimming removed 4 bases at V and 4 bases at J, with 26 bases between. This chain's CDR3 is CASSQDSYWGGEGNEKLFF. The CDR3 DNA reads as TGTGCCAGCAGCCAAGATTCTTATTGGGGGGGAGAGGGTAATGAAAAACTGTTTTTT.

The genes are TRBV6-5 and TRBJ1-6; TRBD1 is a possible D gene (5 bases). The CDR3 consists of 14 residues. V was pared by 2 bases and J by 7 bases, with 9 bases between. The germline V gene encodes CDR1 MNHEY and CDR2 SVGAGI. The CDR3, as DNA: TGTGCCAGCAGTTACGCCCCAGGGAATTCACCCCTCCACTTT. Amino acid sequence: CASSYAPGNSPLHF.

The chain combines TRBV6-5 with TRBJ1-2; no reliable D call. The CDR3 consists of 13 residues. The V and J ends lost 4 bases and 8 bases respectively, with 14 bases between them. Per the germline V gene, CDR1 is MNHEY and CDR2 is SVGAGI. The CDR3: CASSSLRVGGYTF. DNA of the CDR3: TGTGCCAGCAGTTCACTACGGGTCGGAGGCTACACCTTC.

The chain carries TRBV6-5 and TRBJ1-5; D call uncertain. CDR3 size: 13 residues. V lost 6 bases and J lost 3, with 9 bases in between. The germline V gene has CDR1 MNHEY and CDR2 SVGAGI. This chain's CDR3 is CASRPQVNQPQHF. CDR3 sequence (DNA): TGTGCCAGCAGGCCTCAGGTCAATCAGCCCCAGCATTTT.

V is TRBV30 and J is TRBJ1-2; tentatively, D is TRBD1 (6 bases). This CDR3 is 14 amino acids long. Deletions cut 2 bases from V and 8 bases from J, with 18 bases between. Germline V gives CDR1 GTSNPN, CDR2 SVGIG (reference sequence). The CDR3 is CAWSRMTGSRGYTF. The DNA for the CDR3 is TGTGCCTGGAGTCGAATGACAGGTAGTAGGGGCTACACCTTC.

V and J are TRBV15 and TRBJ1-4; TRBD1 agrees at 7 bases. Trimming cost V 3 bases and J 5 bases; bases outside gene matches: 15. There are 18 residues in the CDR3. Germline V gives CDR1 LNHNV, CDR2 YYDKDF (reference sequence). In DNA form, the CDR3 reads TGTGCCACCAGCAGGTTCAGACCTGGGACAGCTTTAAATGAAAAACTGTTTTTT. This sequence encodes CATSRFRPGTALNEKLFF.

The rearrangement links TRBV18 to TRBJ2-7; 11 bases are a match to TRBD1. The CDR3 covers 15 residues. The trim removed 1 base at V and 2 bases at J, leaving 1 base unmatched. The germline V gene has CDR1 KGHSH and CDR2 LQKENI. This CDR3 reads CASSPLGQGAYEQYF. CDR3 sequence (DNA): TGTGCCAGCTCACCACTGGGACAGGGGGCCTACGAGCAGTACTTC.

This chain joins TRBV21-1 and TRBJ1-3; TRBD1 was called by the table and not checked on the DNA. TRBV21-1 is labeled a pseudogene. This CDR3 is 15 amino acids long. The CDR3 sequence: CASSTGGDSGNTIYF. Written as DNA, the CDR3 is TGTGCCAGCAGCACAGGGGGCGATTCTGGAAACACCATATATTTT.

The chain recombines TRBV11-2 with TRBJ2-3, with D possibly being TRBD2 (5 bases). Germline V gene lookup returns CDR1 SGHAT and CDR2 FQNNGV. The CDR3 runs 13 residues. V lost 4 bases and J lost 3, with 8 bases in between. CDR3 DNA sequence: TGTGCCAGCAGCTATAGGAGGACAGATACGCAGTATTTT. This translates into CASSYRRTDTQYF.

This chain uses TRBV5-5 with TRBJ1-2; 8 bases are a match to TRBD1. J gave up 0 bases and V 3 bases, and 13 bases lay outside the gene matches. The CDR3 is made up of 18 amino acids. The V gene's germline CDR1 is SGHKS and CDR2 YYEKEE (reference sequence). The CDR3 bases are TGTGCCAGCAGCTCACGCCAAGGGACAGGCGACTCTAACTATGGCTACACCTTC. This translates into CASSSRQGTGDSNYGYTF.

This chain connects TRBV5-1 to TRBJ2-7, with 9 bases fitting TRBD1. The CDR3 extends over 13 amino acids. J gave up 3 bases and V 4 bases, and 2 bases lay outside the gene matches. Germline V gives CDR1 SGHRS, CDR2 YFSETQ. CDR3 DNA sequence: TGCGCCAGCAGCAGGACAGGGGACTACGAGCAGTACTTC. This encodes CASSRTGDYEQYF.

The rearrangement links TRBV6-1 to TRBJ2-3; the match to TRBD2 covers 7 bases. This CDR3 comprises 18 residues. Germline V gene data show CDR1 as MNHNS and CDR2 as SASEGT. The trim removed 2 bases at V and 2 bases at J, leaving 13 bases unmatched. As DNA, the CDR3 is TGTGCCAGCAGTGAACGTGGTTTGACGGGAGGCTTCACAGATACGCAGTATTTT. It specifies CASSERGLTGGFTDTQYF.

This clone was seen a few times. This chain's CDR3 is CASSPTTGSQPQHF. DNA for the CDR3: TGTGCCAGCAGCCCGACGACAGGGTCCCAGCCCCAGCATTTT. V and J are TRBV27 and TRBJ1-5; TRBD1 aligns across 7 bases. CDR1 is MNHEY, CDR2 SMNVEV, per germline (reference sequence). The CDR3 runs 14 residues. Trimming at V came to 6 bases and at J to 7 bases, leaving 9 bases not matched to a gene.

This clone was seen once. The chain employs TRBV5-4 and TRBJ1-1; 7 bases line up with TRBD1. After removal of 2 bases from V and 0 bases from J, the junction contained 4 bases not matched to a gene. Germline V gives CDR1 SGHNT, CDR2 YYREEE (reference sequence). The CDR3 totals 15 residues. This chain's CDR3 is CASSFRGMMNTEAFF. In DNA form, the CDR3 reads TGTGCCAGCAGCTTCAGGGGGATGATGAACACTGAAGCTTTCTTT.

Written as DNA, the CDR3 is TGTGCCAGCAACCCTCAGGGGGCGGGCCGCTACGAGCAGTACTTC. Protein: CASNPQGAGRYEQYF. The rearrangement uses TRBV6-1 and TRBJ2-7, with 8 bases aligning to TRBD1. The J segment lost 3 bases and the V segment lost 7 bases, leaving 11 bases of the junction unmatched. Germline CDR1 reads MNHNS; CDR2 reads SASEGT. This CDR3 spans 15 amino acids.

The chain uses TRBV10-2 and TRBJ1-6; 9 nucleotides match TRBD1. The length of the CDR3 is 14 residues. V lost 6 bases and J lost 9; bases outside the gene matches: 6. Germline V gene lookup returns CDR1 WSHSY and CDR2 SAAADI. CDR3 amino acids: CASRAGQGSSPLHF. The CDR3 nucleotides are TGCGCCAGCAGGGCGGGACAGGGAAGTTCACCCCTCCACTTT.

Turning to this clone: Other DNA sequences in this sample translate to the same CDR3. The chain carries TRBV6-6 and TRBJ1-1; 7 nucleotides match TRBD1. Germline loops: CDR1 MNHNY, CDR2 SVGAGI (reference sequence). J gave up 3 bases and V 4 bases, and 8 bases lay outside the gene matches. The CDR3 contains 15 residues. The CDR3 loop is CASSSGQPTDTEAFF. In DNA form, the CDR3 reads TGTGCCAGCAGTTCGGGACAGCCGACAGACACTGAAGCTTTCTTT.

The V call is TRBV27, the J call TRBJ1-1; a weak D match, TRBD1 (6 bases). Trimming stripped 6 bases from V and 1 base from J, with 15 bases between. Germline assignment: CDR1 MNHEY and CDR2 SMNVEV (reference sequence). The CDR3 is 15 amino acids. CDR3 protein: CASRSRGASNTEAFF. The CDR3 DNA reads TGTGCCAGCAGGAGCCGGGGGGCGTCGAACACTGAAGCTTTCTTT.